The 32 T cell receptor beta chains reported below all come from one sample, sequenced in a study of blood T cell repertoires in COVID-19. The protocol was immunoSEQ multiplex PCR, while the TCRdb copy is restricted to in-frame clones and leaves out a portion. The table records about 150,000 clones, around 80% of them present only once. Sequencing was carried out using peripheral blood. These receptors came from a man aged 60 to 75 with acute or convalescent COVID-19.

V gene TRBV11-1 combines with J gene TRBJ2-4; D gene unclear. The CDR3 totals 15 residues. Germline CDR1 reads SGHAT; CDR2 reads FQDESV (reference sequence). V was cut by 1 base and J by 0 bases, with 7 bases left in between. The CDR3 spells CASSLEPGAKNIQYF. The DNA of the CDR3 is TGTGCCAGCAGCTTAGAGCCGGGAGCCAAAAACATTCAGTACTTC.

This rearrangement joins TRBV7-2 to TRBJ2-7, with 9 bases lining up with TRBD1. Germline V gives CDR1 SGHTA, CDR2 FQGNSA. V gave up 5 bases and J gave up 1 base; unmatched junction bases: 3. There are 14 residues in the CDR3. The CDR3 coding sequence is TGTGCCAGCAGCAGGGACAGGGCTTCCTACGAGCAGTACTTC. Encoded protein: CASSRDRASYEQYF. The variable domain in full, completed from reference TRBV7-2 and TRBJ2-7, reads GAGVSQSPSNKVTEKGKDVELRCDPISGHTALYWYRQSLGQGLEFLIYFQGNSAPDKSGLPSDRFSAERTGGSVSTLTIQRTQQEDSAVYLCASSRDRASYEQYFGPGTRLTVT.

This chain joins TRBV19 and TRBJ1-1; a weak D match, TRBD1 (6 bases). Trimming took 3 bases from V and 0 from J, leaving 8 bases between them. This CDR3 has 14 residues. CDR1 LNHDA and CDR2 SQIVND come from the germline V gene (reference sequence). CDR3 amino acids: CASSMGHMNTEAFF. The CDR3, as DNA: TGTGCCAGTAGTATGGGACACATGAACACTGAAGCTTTCTTT.

This clone is a singleton in its sample. The V call is TRBV29-1, the J call TRBJ2-7, with D perhaps matching TRBD2 (6 bases). Germline loops: CDR1 SQVTM, CDR2 ANQGSEA. V lost 4 bases and J lost 2, with 15 bases in between. The CDR3 sequence is 14 residues long. The CDR3 region has the DNA TGCAGCGTTGCTCCGACGGGGGTGGCCTACGAGCAGTACTTC. Its translation is CSVAPTGVAYEQYF.

The chain carries TRBV9 and TRBJ2-7; 13 bases line up with TRBD2. V dropped 2 bases and J dropped 11; count of bases not matched to a gene: 7. Germline lookup yields CDR1 SGDLS and CDR2 YYNGEE. The CDR3 covers 14 residues. CDR3 nucleotides: TGTGCCAGCAGCGTCACCGGGACTAGCGGGGAAGAGTACTTC. It codes for CASSVTGTSGEEYF.

The rearrangement links TRBV30 to TRBJ2-3; 8 positions agree with TRBD2. Losses at the gene ends were 2 bases for V and 1 base for J; bases not matched to a gene: 5. Germline assignment: CDR1 GTSNPN and CDR2 SVGIG (reference sequence). This CDR3 is 15 amino acids long. The CDR3 spells CAWSRGGRRTDTQYF. In nucleotides, the CDR3 is TGTGCCTGGAGTCGGGGGGGCAGGCGCACAGATACGCAGTATTTT.

V is TRBV7-9 and J is TRBJ2-1, with D maybe TRBD1 (6 bases). The V end lost 1 base, the J end lost 9 bases, and 13 bases lay between the germline ends. Germline V CDR1 and CDR2: SEHNR, FQNEAQ (reference sequence). The CDR3 has 14 amino acids. Written as DNA, the CDR3 is TGTGCCAGCAGCTTAGGGACAGCCGGGCCTGAGCAGTTCTTC. This codes for CASSLGTAGPEQFF. Full variable domain (rest looked up from reference TRBV7-9 and TRBJ2-1): DTGVSQNPRHKITKRGQNVTFRCDPISEHNRLYWYRQTLGQGPEFLTYFQNEAQLEKSRLLSDRFSAERPKGSFSTLEIQRTEQGDSAMYLCASSLGTAGPEQFFGPGTRLTVL.

The chain carries TRBV5-4 and TRBJ2-7; 9 bases fit TRBD2. The germline gives CDR1 SGHNT, CDR2 YYREEE (reference sequence). This CDR3 has 13 residues. Germline trimming cut 4 bases from V and 7 bases from J; bases unmatched to any gene: 6. The CDR3: CASSPTSGKEQYF. The CDR3 DNA follows: TGTGCCAGCAGCCCGACTAGCGGTAAGGAGCAGTACTTC.

The V gene is TRBV25-1, the J gene TRBJ1-4; D might be TRBD1 (6 bases). V lost 2 bases to trimming and J lost 5 bases, with 15 bases between them. The CDR3 runs to 16 residues. Germline V gene data show CDR1 as MGHDK and CDR2 as SYGVNS. CDR3 sequence reads: CASSEGWGHVNEKLFF. In nucleotides, the CDR3 is TGTGCCAGCAGTGAAGGGTGGGGGCATGTAAATGAAAAACTGTTTTTT.

The rearrangement uses TRBV20-1 and TRBJ1-2; 9 nucleotides line up with TRBD1. V was pared by 3 bases and J by 7 bases, with 6 bases of the junction left unmatched. Germline values: CDR1 DFQATT, CDR2 SNEGSKA (reference sequence). The CDR3 is 13 residues long. CDR3: CSASSGTGTGYTF. In DNA, the CDR3 is TGCAGTGCTAGTAGCGGGACAGGGACTGGCTACACCTTC.

In this sample, this clone turned up a few times. The chain is built from TRBV7-9 and TRBJ1-2, with unresolved D. Trimming stripped 1 base from V and 4 bases from J, with 7 bases between. Germline CDR1 SEHNR, CDR2 FQNEAQ (reference sequence). CDR3 size: 13 residues. The CDR3 region is CASSLGQFYGYTF. The DNA of the CDR3 is TGTGCCAGCAGCTTAGGCCAGTTCTATGGCTACACCTTC.

This clone was recorded many times. The chain uses TRBV7-2 and TRBJ2-5; D perhaps matches TRBD2 (6 bases). V was trimmed by 3 bases and J by 5 bases, leaving 16 bases between them. Germline V lookup: CDR1 SGHTA, CDR2 FQGNSA. There are 15 residues in the CDR3. This chain's CDR3 is CASSLGGGSSETQYF. CDR3 bases: TGTGCCAGCAGCTTGGGGGGAGGTTCCTCGGAGACCCAGTACTTC.

The chain is built from TRBV30 and TRBJ1-5; D uncertain. Germline V gene lookup returns CDR1 GTSNPN and CDR2 SVGIG (reference sequence). The V end was cut by 2 bases, the J end by 6 bases, with 8 bases between. This CDR3 is built from 12 residues. CDR3 sequence: CAWSLPSQPQHF. The CDR3, as DNA: TGTGCCTGGAGTCTACCAAGTCAGCCCCAGCATTTT.

The V gene is TRBV6-5, the J gene TRBJ2-2, with D unclear. Trimming removed 7 bases from V and 2 bases from J, with 11 bases in between. From germline, CDR1 is MNHEY and CDR2 SVGAGI. The CDR3 loop spans 14 amino acids. The CDR3 DNA sequence: TGTGCCAGCACGGGTCGCATAAACACCGGGGAGCTGTTTTTT. It yields the protein CASTGRINTGELFF.

Only one count was recorded for this clone. Other nucleotide sequences from this sample produce the same CDR3. The chain carries TRBV19 and TRBJ1-4, with 10 bases fitting TRBD1. With V trimmed by 4 bases and J by 5 bases, 4 bases remained unmatched. CDR3 size: 15 residues. The V gene's germline CDR1 is LNHDA and CDR2 SQIVND (reference sequence). The CDR3 loop is CASSTDRGRNEKLFF. The CDR3 region has the DNA TGTGCCAGTAGTACTGACAGGGGGCGAAATGAAAAACTGTTTTTT.

The rearrangement uses TRBV5-4 and TRBJ1-6; 9 nucleotides line up with TRBD1. V gave up 5 bases and J gave up 9 bases; unmatched junction bases: 3. Looked up from germline, CDR1 is SGHNT and CDR2 is YYREEE (reference sequence). The CDR3 runs 13 residues. The CDR3 is CASSGDRASPLHF. DNA for the CDR3: TGTGCCAGCAGTGGGGACAGGGCTTCACCCCTCCACTTT. The full variable domain, in which reference TRBV5-4 and TRBJ1-6 provide the parts outside the CDR3, is ETGVTQSPTHLIKTRGQQVTLRCSSQSGHNTVSWYQQALGQGPQFIFQYYREEENGRGNFPPRFSGLQFPNYSSELNVNALELDDSALYLCASSGDRASPLHFGNGTRLTVT.

The chain combines TRBV7-2 with TRBJ2-3; 13 nucleotides line up with TRBD2. The CDR3 has 16 amino acids. The ends lost 4 bases at V and 3 bases at J; junction bases unmatched: 4. CDR1 and CDR2 (germline): SGHTA, FQGNSA. The CDR3 loop reads CASSSGLAGETDTQYF. CDR3 DNA: TGTGCCAGCAGCTCCGGACTAGCGGGGGAGACAGATACGCAGTATTTT.

The table lists this clone with a count of one. CDR3 protein: CAISESRGGNTIYF. The CDR3 DNA sequence: TGTGCCATCAGTGAGTCGAGAGGGGGAAACACCATATATTTT. J is TRBJ1-3 and V is TRBV10-3, with D hard to call. Looked up from germline, CDR1 is ENHRY and CDR2 is SYGVKD. V dropped 0 bases and J dropped 4 bases, with 7 bases sitting between them. The CDR3 contains 14 residues.

The rearrangement links TRBV3-1 (or the pseudogene TRBV3-2) to TRBJ2-7; TRBD2 matches 7 bases. This CDR3 region has 16 residues. Germline trimming cut 4 bases from V and 1 base from J; bases unmatched to any gene: 10. Germline V lookup: CDR1 LGHDT, CDR2 YNNKEL (reference sequence). Written as DNA, the CDR3 is TGTGCCAGCAGCCTCATGCAGGGACTAAGGTCCTACGAGCAGTACTTC. It encodes CASSLMQGLRSYEQYF.

This chain links TRBV7-2 with TRBJ1-4; no firm D call. Trimming took 6 bases from V and 4 from J, leaving 9 bases between them. Per germline, CDR1 SGHTA and CDR2 FQGNSA. CDR3 length: 13 residues. The CDR3 reads CASSTQVNEKLFF. The CDR3 nucleotides read TGTGCCAGCAGTACCCAGGTTAATGAAAAACTGTTTTTT.

This rearrangement joins TRBV7-2 to TRBJ2-1, with 7 bases fitting TRBD2. Losses at the gene ends were 4 bases for V and 12 bases for J; bases not matched to a gene: 15. The CDR3 covers 15 residues. Germline loops: CDR1 SGHTA, CDR2 FQGNSA. In DNA form, the CDR3 reads TGTGCCAGCAGCTCCCCCGGGCGGGGAGGACTAGGGCAGTTCTTC. This sequence encodes CASSSPGRGGLGQFF.

This chain joins TRBV27 and TRBJ2-7; 8 bases align to TRBD2. Trimming took 5 bases from V and 7 from J; bases not matched to a gene: 13. This CDR3 region has 15 residues. CDR1 and CDR2 from the germline V gene are MNHEY and SMNVEV (reference sequence). CDR3 amino acids: CASSTRTSSRREQYF. CDR3 sequence (DNA): TGTGCCAGCAGTACGAGGACTAGCTCCAGGCGGGAGCAGTACTTC.

V gene TRBV5-1 combines with J gene TRBJ2-5; 7 bases fit TRBD1. CDR1 is SGHRS, CDR2 YFSETQ, per germline. V shed 0 bases and J 2 bases; nucleotides not matched to a gene: 13. This CDR3 is built from 18 residues. CDR3 protein: CASSLESLRDSNQETQYF. CDR3 DNA: TGCGCCAGCAGCTTGGAGTCCCTCCGGGACAGCAATCAAGAGACCCAGTACTTC.

V usage is TRBV9 and J usage is TRBJ2-5, with D tentatively TRBD2 (7 bases). V was cut by 8 bases and J by 1 base, with 15 bases left in between. In germline, CDR1 is SGDLS, CDR2 YYNGEE. The CDR3 runs to 14 residues. The CDR3 protein is CAREKGGTQETQYF. DNA for the CDR3: TGTGCCAGGGAGAAGGGGGGGACCCAAGAGACCCAGTACTTC.

The chain has TRBV5-1 and TRBJ2-2; TRBD2 matches at 13 bases. V lost 0 bases and J lost 0; bases outside the gene matches: 5. Germline V gene sequence: CDR1 SGHRS, CDR2 YFSETQ. This CDR3 has 19 amino acids. DNA for the CDR3: TGCGCCAGCAGCTTGGTGGCTGGACTAGCGGGGGCGAACACCGGGGAGCTGTTTTTT. Protein product: CASSLVAGLAGANTGELFF.

In its sample, this clone was seen a few times. The CDR3 is CASSPQGLANYGYTF. CDR3 sequence (DNA): TGTGCCAGCAGCCCACAGGGGCTGGCTAACTATGGCTACACCTTC. The V gene is TRBV7-9, the J gene TRBJ1-2; 7 bases line up with TRBD1. V lost 5 bases and J lost 0; bases outside the gene matches: 6. The CDR3 runs 15 residues. Germline CDR1 is SEHNR and CDR2 is FQNEAQ (reference sequence).

The chain carries TRBV2 and TRBJ2-2; the D gene is possibly TRBD2 (5 bases). V was cut by 7 bases and J by 7 bases, with 16 bases left in between. The CDR3 consists of 14 residues. Germline V gene data show CDR1 as SNHLY and CDR2 as FYNNEI. CDR3 nucleotides: TGTGCCAGCAAGACCGGGAATAATGACGGGGAGCTGTTTTTT. Its protein product is CASKTGNNDGELFF.

V gene TRBV24-1 combines with J gene TRBJ1-2; D unclear. Trimming took off 3 bases at V and 5 bases at J, with 9 bases between the two ends. The CDR3 has 13 residues. Germline CDR1 is KGHDR and CDR2 is SFDVKD. This CDR3 reads CATSDGGIYGYTF. The CDR3 DNA reads as TGTGCCACCAGTGATGGCGGAATTTATGGCTACACCTTC.

The rearrangement uses TRBV7-9 and TRBJ1-5; the D is unclear. Germline-derived CDR1 and CDR2 are SEHNR and FQNEAQ (reference sequence). The CDR3 is made up of 15 amino acids. V was cut by 4 bases and J by 3 bases, with 13 bases left in between. CDR3 DNA: TGTGCCAGCAGCTCCCCGGGAGTCTCCAATCAGCCCCAGCATTTT. Translating gives CASSSPGVSNQPQHF. The full variable domain, its missing parts supplied by reference TRBV7-9 and TRBJ1-5, is DTGVSQNPRHKITKRGQNVTFRCDPISEHNRLYWYRQTLGQGPEFLTYFQNEAQLEKSRLLSDRFSAERPKGSFSTLEIQRTEQGDSAMYLCASSSPGVSNQPQHFGDGTRLSIL.

This clone was observed a handful of times. The chain couples TRBV3-1 (or the pseudogene TRBV3-2) to TRBJ2-7; 9 bases map to TRBD2. V was clipped by 4 bases and J by 5 bases; unmatched bases: 9. The CDR3 spans 15 residues. Germline CDR1 LGHDT, CDR2 YNNKEL (reference sequence). The CDR3 DNA follows: TGTGCCAGCAGCCTCGGTAGCGGGAGAAGCAACGAGCAGTACTTC. It specifies CASSLGSGRSNEQYF.

This chain uses TRBV3-1 (or the pseudogene TRBV3-2) with TRBJ2-5, with 7 positions matching TRBD2. Unmatched junction bases numbered 3, after V lost 0 bases and J lost 2 bases. The CDR3 length is 15 residues. Germline lookup yields CDR1 LGHDT and CDR2 YNNKEL (reference sequence). The CDR3 nucleotides are TGTGCCAGCAGCCAAGAGACTAGCAGGCAAGAGACCCAGTACTTC. Translated, it gives CASSQETSRQETQYF.

The chain joins TRBV4-3 to TRBJ1-3; tentatively, D is TRBD1 (5 bases). V was cut by 0 bases and J by 2 bases, with 14 bases left in between. Germline assignment: CDR1 LGHNA and CDR2 YSLEER. The CDR3 spans 17 residues. For the CDR3, the DNA is TGCGCCAGCAGCCAAGATCAGGGTGGAGGGCCTGGAAACACCATATATTTT. It yields the protein CASSQDQGGGPGNTIYF.